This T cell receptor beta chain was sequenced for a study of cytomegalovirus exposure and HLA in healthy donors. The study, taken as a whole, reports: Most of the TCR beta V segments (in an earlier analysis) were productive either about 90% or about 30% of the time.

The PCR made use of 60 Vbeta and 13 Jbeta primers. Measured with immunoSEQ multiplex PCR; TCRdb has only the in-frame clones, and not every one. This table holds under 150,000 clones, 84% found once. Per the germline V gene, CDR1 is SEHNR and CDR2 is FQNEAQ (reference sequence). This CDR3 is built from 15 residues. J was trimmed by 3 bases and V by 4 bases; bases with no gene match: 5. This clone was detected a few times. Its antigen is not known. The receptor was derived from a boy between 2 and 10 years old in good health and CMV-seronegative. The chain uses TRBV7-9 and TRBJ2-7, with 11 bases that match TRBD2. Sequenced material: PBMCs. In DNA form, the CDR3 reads TGTGCCAGCAGCTCCCTAGCGGGAGGTGTCTACGAGCAGTACTTC. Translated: CASSSLAGGVYEQYF.